Below, one T cell receptor beta chain is given with its context. Its antigen is not known. The sample comes from a study of cytomegalovirus exposure and HLA in healthy donors. Background on the study: According to later analysis, the same platform produced the approximately 120 validation and 600 to 800 first-cohort repertoires.

Study findings and constraints: According to the study, 160 or so TCR beta chains were cytomegalovirus-associated.

This CDR3 has 14 residues. Germline lookup yields CDR1 SGHTA and CDR2 FQGNSA. Trimming shortened V by 5 bases and J by 0 bases, and 11 bases separated the two germline ends. Profiled with immunoSEQ multiplex PCR; TCRdb holds only in-frame clones, not every one. In the table there are about 140,000 clones, 70% to 90% of which are singletons. The donors were in the roughly 120-subject validation cohort, distinct from the roughly 700-subject first cohort. This TCR was recovered from a man between 18 and 29 years old in good health and CMV-seropositive. The specimen was PBMCs. The chain carries TRBV7-2 and TRBJ2-7, with D perhaps TRBD1 (5 bases). The CDR3 DNA is TGTGCCAGCAGCGACAGCCGAAGCTCCTACGAGCAGTACTTC. It codes for CASSDSRSSYEQYF.